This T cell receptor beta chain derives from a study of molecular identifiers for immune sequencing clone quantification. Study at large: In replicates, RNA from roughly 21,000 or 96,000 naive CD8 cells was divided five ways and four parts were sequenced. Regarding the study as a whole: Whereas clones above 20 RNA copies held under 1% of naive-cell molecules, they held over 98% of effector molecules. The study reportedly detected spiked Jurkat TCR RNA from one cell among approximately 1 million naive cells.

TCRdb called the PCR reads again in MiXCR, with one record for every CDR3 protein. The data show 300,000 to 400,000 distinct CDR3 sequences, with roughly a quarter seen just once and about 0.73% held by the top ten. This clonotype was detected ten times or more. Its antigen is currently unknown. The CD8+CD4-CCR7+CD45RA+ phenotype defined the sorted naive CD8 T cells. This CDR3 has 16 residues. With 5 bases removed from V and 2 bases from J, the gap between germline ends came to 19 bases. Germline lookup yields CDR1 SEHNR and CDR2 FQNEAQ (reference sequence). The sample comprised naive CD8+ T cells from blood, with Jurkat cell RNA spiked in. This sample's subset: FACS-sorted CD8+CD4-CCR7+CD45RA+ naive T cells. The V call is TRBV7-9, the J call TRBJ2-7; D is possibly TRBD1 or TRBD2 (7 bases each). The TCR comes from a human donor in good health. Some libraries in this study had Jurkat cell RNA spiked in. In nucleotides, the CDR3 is TGTGCCAGCAGCCCCAAGGGAGGGGGCCCAACCTACGAGCAGTACTTC. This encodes CASSPKGGGPTYEQYF.